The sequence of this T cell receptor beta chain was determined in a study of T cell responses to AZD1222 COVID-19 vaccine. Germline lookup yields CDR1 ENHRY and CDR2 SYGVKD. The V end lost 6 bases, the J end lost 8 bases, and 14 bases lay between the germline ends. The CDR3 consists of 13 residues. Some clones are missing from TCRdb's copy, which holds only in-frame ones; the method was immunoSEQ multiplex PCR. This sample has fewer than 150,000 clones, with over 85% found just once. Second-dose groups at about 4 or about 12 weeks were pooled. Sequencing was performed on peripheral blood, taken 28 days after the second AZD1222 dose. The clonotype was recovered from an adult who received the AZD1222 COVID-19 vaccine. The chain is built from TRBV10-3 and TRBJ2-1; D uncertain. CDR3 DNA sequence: TGTGCCATCAGCGTGGACCCCGGGCATGAGCAGTTCTTC. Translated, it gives CAISVDPGHEQFF.